Following are 19 T cell receptor beta chains from one sample sequenced in a study of shared clonotypes between healthy human individuals. Using immunoSEQ multiplex PCR, the repertoire was profiled, and TCRdb retains in-frame clones only, with some absent. The sample comprises 2 million or so clones, approximately 95% of which are singletons, and more than 0.1% rests with the top ten. What was sequenced was naive CD4+ T cells sorted from blood. The subset: CD45RA+ positively selected. Receptors were obtained from a man in his late teens or twenties in good health.

This CDR3 reads CASSLRQTKRNGGYEQYF. CDR3 in DNA: TGTGCCAGCAGCCTGAGACAGACTAAAAGGAACGGCGGCTACGAGCAGTACTTC. This chain connects TRBV7-8 to TRBJ2-7; the D gene could be TRBD1 or TRBD2 (5 bases each). Germline loops: CDR1 SGHVS, CDR2 FQNEAQ. This CDR3 comprises 18 residues. V shed 5 bases and J shed 3 bases, with 26 bases lying between them.

For the CDR3, the DNA is TGTGCCAGCAGCTTAGCAGGCACCGATCAGCCCCAGCATTTT. The encoded protein is CASSLAGTDQPQHF. The rearrangement uses TRBV7-8 and TRBJ1-5; D gene uncertain. The germline V gene has CDR1 SGHVS and CDR2 FQNEAQ. CDR3 length: 14 residues. The germline V and J ends were trimmed by 0 bases and 5 bases, with 8 bases remaining between them.

A remark on this clone: The identical CDR3 is also encoded by other nucleotide sequences in the sample. CDR3 bases: TGTGCCTGGAGTGTCGGCGGTTATAATTCACCCCTCCACTTT. Translation: CAWSVGGYNSPLHF. This chain links TRBV30 with TRBJ1-6; D unclear. This CDR3 comprises 14 residues. V was shortened by 0 bases and J by 4 bases, with 7 bases between the two germline ends. Per germline, CDR1 GTSNPN and CDR2 SVGIG (reference sequence).

This clone is a singleton in its sample. This chain uses TRBV28 with TRBJ2-7; tentatively, D is TRBD1 (6 bases). The CDR3 runs to 16 residues. CDR1 is MDHEN, CDR2 SYDVKM, per germline. V was pared by 5 bases and J by 0 bases, with 17 bases between. The CDR3: CASSRLGQINSYEQYF. CDR3 sequence (DNA): TGTGCCAGCAGTCGACTTGGACAGATAAACTCCTACGAGCAGTACTTC.

The CDR3 DNA follows: TGCACCAGCAGCCCGAAGACTATACGGGAGGAAGAGACCCAGTACTTC. It encodes CTSSPKTIREEETQYF. The chain couples TRBV1 to TRBJ2-5; the table's D call TRBD2 went unverified against the DNA. TRBV1 is a listed pseudogene. CDR3 length equals 16 residues.

V gene TRBV2 combines with J gene TRBJ2-7; either TRBD1 or TRBD2 may fit D (5 bases each). Germline CDR1 is SNHLY and CDR2 is FYNNEI. CDR3 length equals 13 residues. Trimming removed 7 bases from V and 3 bases from J, with 13 bases in between. As DNA, the CDR3 is TGTGCCAGCACCGAAGGGGAGTACTACGAGCAGTACTTC. This gives the protein CASTEGEYYEQYF.

Details on this clone: This sample also contains other DNA sequences that code for the same CDR3. The chain carries TRBV30 and TRBJ1-2, with D unresolved. This CDR3 is 12 amino acids long. In germline, CDR1 is GTSNPN, CDR2 SVGIG (reference sequence). Trimming stripped 4 bases from V and 1 base from J, with 7 bases between. DNA for the CDR3: TGTGCCTGGACTTGGAATAACTATGGCTACACCTTC. Its translation is CAWTWNNYGYTF.

This chain links TRBV5-1 with TRBJ2-3; 9 bases align to TRBD2. The CDR3 spans 18 residues. Germline CDR1 and CDR2: SGHRS and YFSETQ. V shed 4 bases, J shed 0 bases, and the junction held 12 bases outside the gene matches. Here the CDR3 reads CASSRGGANFWSTDTQYF. The CDR3 DNA sequence: TGCGCCAGCAGCCGCGGGGGGGCCAACTTCTGGAGCACAGATACGCAGTATTTT.

Concerning this clone itself: The same CDR3 is also encoded by other DNA sequences in this sample. The chain joins TRBV29-1 to TRBJ2-5; tentative D call: TRBD2 (5 bases). Germline CDR1 and CDR2: SQVTM and ANQGSEA. CDR3 size: 12 residues. Trimming removed 4 bases from V and 2 bases from J, with 8 bases in between. In nucleotides, the CDR3 is TGCAGCGTTGTCCGGGGACAAGAGACCCAGTACTTC. It is translated as CSVVRGQETQYF.

DNA of the CDR3: TGTGCCAGCAGCCGATTAACTAGCGGGAGCGCAGATACGCAGTATTTT. Its translation: CASSRLTSGSADTQYF. The V and J genes are TRBV6-6 and TRBJ2-3, with TRBD2 identical over 11 bases. The CDR3 extends over 16 amino acids. V trimming: 6 bases; J trimming: 4 bases; junction bases outside the gene matches: 9. In germline, CDR1 is MNHNY, CDR2 SVGAGI (reference sequence).

The rearrangement uses TRBV5-1 and TRBJ1-3; TRBD1 aligns across 7 bases. The CDR3 contains 15 residues. V trimming: 3 bases; J trimming: 1 base; junction bases outside the gene matches: 4. Germline CDR1 reads SGHRS; CDR2 reads YFSETQ. CDR3 protein: CASSSAGGSGNTIYF. The CDR3 nucleotides read TGCGCCAGCAGCTCCGCAGGGGGGTCTGGAAACACCATATATTTT.

The chain links TRBV7-2 to TRBJ2-1; no clear D gene. Germline-derived CDR1 and CDR2 are SGHTA and FQGNSA. V shed 2 bases and J shed 9 bases, with 14 bases lying between them. This CDR3 is built from 14 residues. CDR3 nucleotide sequence: TGTGCCAGCAGCTTAAAAGTTTTTGGTGGTGAGCAGTTCTTC. This encodes CASSLKVFGGEQFF. Combining the CDR3 with reference TRBV7-2 and TRBJ2-1 gives the whole variable domain GAGVSQSPSNKVTEKGKDVELRCDPISGHTALYWYRQSLGQGLEFLIYFQGNSAPDKSGLPSDRFSAERTGGSVSTLTIQRTQQEDSAVYLCASSLKVFGGEQFFGPGTRLTVL.

The gene calls are TRBV6-5 and TRBJ2-7; maybe TRBD1 (6 bases). Trimming took 0 bases from V and 6 from J, leaving 15 bases between them. Germline CDR1 reads MNHEY; CDR2 reads SVGAGI. CDR3 length equals 15 residues. CDR3 bases: TGTGCCAGCAGTTACTCGGACCAGGGGCACTCCGAGCAGTACTTC. This codes for CASSYSDQGHSEQYF.

In this sample, this clone turned up once. The chain links TRBV5-6 to TRBJ2-7; 10 bases line up with TRBD1. Trimming cost V 4 bases and J 4 bases; bases outside gene matches: 5. The CDR3 totals 14 residues. Germline loops: CDR1 SGHDT, CDR2 YYEEEE. The CDR3 reads CASSEGQGKYEQYF. CDR3 in DNA: TGTGCCAGCAGCGAGGGACAGGGGAAATACGAGCAGTACTTC.

Regarding this clone: Because it lacks the conserved phenylalanine or tryptophan at the end, this CDR3 is likely a read error. No DNA is shown, since the ends of the CDR3 on it are uncertain; the CDR3 is the one TCRdb lists. This chain's CDR3 is CASSLTRDSVIDL. V gene TRBV7-2 combines with J gene TRBJ2-3; the table's D call TRBD1 went unverified against the DNA. The V gene's germline CDR1 is SGHTA and CDR2 FQGNSA. The CDR3 contains 13 residues when both ends are counted.

The V and J genes are TRBV5-1 and TRBJ2-2; 15 bases match TRBD2. Germline loops: CDR1 SGHRS, CDR2 YFSETQ. V gave up 4 bases and J gave up 1 base; unmatched junction bases: 11. This CDR3 contains 20 residues. The CDR3 DNA reads as TGCGCCAGCAGCCCCTTTACGGGACTAGCGGGGGGATTGAACACCGGGGAGCTGTTTTTT. Protein product: CASSPFTGLAGGLNTGELFF.

The CDR3 protein is CASSQQRQETQYF. The CDR3 nucleotides are TGTGCCAGCAGCCAACAGCGGCAAGAGACCCAGTACTTC. This chain uses TRBV14 with TRBJ2-5; a possible D gene is TRBD2 (5 bases). CDR3 length: 13 amino acids. From germline, CDR1 is SGHDN and CDR2 FVKESK. Trimming shortened V by 2 bases and J by 2 bases, and 6 bases separated the two germline ends.

J is TRBJ2-7 and V is TRBV6-5, with TRBD2 matching over 7 bases. The V and J ends lost 0 bases and 5 bases, in that order; junction bases with no gene match: 10. This CDR3 comprises 16 residues. Germline V gene sequence: CDR1 MNHEY, CDR2 SVGAGI. The CDR3 region has the DNA TGTGCCAGCAGTTACTCGTTTCTGCGGGGGAGCCACGAGCAGTACTTC. Translation gives CASSYSFLRGSHEQYF.

Here the CDR3 DNA reads TGCGCCAGCAGCACAGGACAGGGGAGCTCCTACAATGAGCAGTTCTTC. Protein: CASSTGQGSSYNEQFF. The V call is TRBV5-1, the J call TRBJ2-1, with TRBD1 matching 9 bases. This CDR3 region has 16 residues. J lost 0 bases, V lost 4 bases, and 5 bases had no gene match. CDR1 and CDR2 (germline): SGHRS, YFSETQ.